The present T cell receptor beta chain was sequenced within a study of T cells after yellow fever vaccination. Study-wide findings and caveats: The presence of abundant clonotypes contaminating from the bulk population was possible in FACS-sorted repertoires. The study found a weaker secondary response that peaked faster, day 5 versus 15.

Template switching with 5'RACE generated the TCR cDNA and added a universal primer site and UMIs. TCRdb re-analysed the 5' RACE reads in MiXCR, keeping a single row per CDR3 protein. The sample lists more than 65,000 distinct CDR3 sequences; about an eighth were seen once. V dropped 5 bases and J dropped 4 bases, with 18 bases sitting between them. This CDR3 has 16 residues. CDR1 and CDR2 (germline): SEHNR, FQNEAQ (reference sequence). The source was CD8+ T cells not binding an NS4B(214-222) dextramer, sorted from PBMCs, collected 20 to 25 days after the first yellow fever vaccination. The chain employs TRBV7-9 and TRBJ2-1; a weak D match, TRBD2 (6 bases). This TCR was sampled from a man between 18 and 29 years old who received the YFV17D yellow fever vaccine. The CDR3 loop reads CASSPMTRGAYNEQFF. The CDR3 DNA is TGTGCCAGCAGCCCTATGACTAGAGGGGCTTACAATGAGCAGTTCTTC.